This is a list of T cell receptor beta chains from one sample in a study of blood T cell repertoires in COVID-19. TCRdb's copy holds only in-frame clones and misses some; the assay was immunoSEQ multiplex PCR. The sample contains 200,000 to 300,000 clones, approximately 86% of which appear only once. Material for sequencing was peripheral blood. All receptors derive from a man younger than 45 with active or convalescent COVID-19. The CDR3 runs from the conserved cysteine through the conserved F or W. Fields, in order: clone size, J gene, D gene, V gene, CDR3 DNA, CDR3 protein. A D gene is named only where the DNA matches it firmly. A clone size is listed for some rows: how often the clone was seen (once, few, many), or a class if it is expanded.

>.|TRBJ1-2|TRBD1|TRBV3-1/TRBV3-2
TGTGCCAGCAGCCTAATGCATCGACGGGACAGTAACTATGGCTACACCTTC
CASSLMHRRDSNYGYTF
>few|TRBJ2-3|.|TRBV11-2
TGTGCCAGCAGCTTAGATCTTTCTGCAGATACGCAGTATTTT
CASSLDLSADTQYF
>.|TRBJ2-7|.|TRBV5-1
TGCGCCAGCAGCTTGGACAGACGCACCTACGAGCAGTACTTC
CASSLDRRTYEQYF
>.|TRBJ1-2|.|TRBV7-2
TGTGCCAGCAGCCCCGAAGGGGAATATACTGGCTACACCTTC
CASSPEGEYTGYTF
>once|TRBJ2-3|TRBD2|TRBV13
TGTGCCAGCAGCTTGCCTAGCGGGGGCTTCGGTACGCAGTATTTT
CASSLPSGGFGTQYF
>.|TRBJ1-1|TRBD1|TRBV5-6
TGTGCCAGCAGCTTGAGAAGGGGGCCTGAAGCTTTCTTT
CASSLRRGPEAFF
>.|TRBJ1-2|.|TRBV21-1
TGTGCCAGCAGCAAAAGTGGCCCAGGGGTAGGCTACACCTTC
CASSKSGPGVGYTF
>.|TRBJ2-1|TRBD2|TRBV9
TGTGCCAGCAGCGTAGCTCTAGCGGGGGCAGGCAATGAGCAGTTCTTC
CASSVALAGAGNEQFF
>.|TRBJ2-3|.|TRBV12-3/TRBV12-4
TGTGCCAGCAGTCTAGCGAGATCCTCTGAGTATTTT
CASSLARSSEYF
>.|TRBJ2-3|TRBD2|TRBV19
TGTGCCAGTACTCCCGGGGGTGCGGGGGGCACAGATACGCAGTATTTT
CASTPGGAGGTDTQYF
>.|TRBJ1-5|TRBD1|TRBV6-5
TGTGCCAGCAGGACAGGGCTTTATAGCAATCAGCCCCAGCATTTT
CASRTGLYSNQPQHF
>.|TRBJ2-3|TRBD2|TRBV7-3
TGTGCCAGCAGCTCCCGACTAGCTCCAGATACGCAGTATTTT
CASSSRLAPDTQYF
>.|TRBJ2-2|.|TRBV19
TGTGCCACTAGACCCTTAAGCTCCACCGGGGAGCTGTTTTTT
CATRPLSSTGELFF
>.|TRBJ1-4|TRBD1|TRBV18
TGTGCCAGCTCACCAGGGACAGGGGGCTATGAAAAACTGTTTTTT
CASSPGTGGYEKLFF
>.|TRBJ1-2|.|TRBV18
TGTGCCAGCACAGACAGGAACTATGGCTACACCTTC
CASTDRNYGYTF
>.|TRBJ1-5|TRBD1|TRBV19
TGTGCCAGTAGCGGACAGGGCTTTGGTCAGCCCCAGCATTTT
CASSGQGFGQPQHF
>.|TRBJ1-2|.|TRBV4-1
TGCGCCAGCAGCCAACTCGGAGGCGGAGGGGAGTATGGCTACACCTTC
CASSQLGGGGEYGYTF
>.|TRBJ1-1|.|TRBV30
TGTGCCTGGACGGTACAGGGTGATGTGTACACTGAAGCTTTCTTT
CAWTVQGDVYTEAFF
>.|TRBJ1-2|.|TRBV30
TGTGCCTGGTCGGGTGGCGGCTACACCTTC
CAWSGGGYTF
>.|TRBJ2-3|.|TRBV12-3/TRBV12-4
TGTGCCACCCAGGAGACAGTCACAGATACGCAGTATTTT
CATQETVTDTQYF
>.|TRBJ2-1|TRBD2|TRBV9
TGTGCCAGCAGCCCCACCGGGACTAGGGGCAATGAGCAGTTCTTC
CASSPTGTRGNEQFF
>.|TRBJ2-2|.|TRBV12-3/TRBV12-4
TGTGCCAGCAGCCAAAAGCACGGGGAGCTGTTTTTT
CASSQKHGELFF
>.|TRBJ1-2|.|TRBV2
TGTGCCAGCATTCCCCGGGGAGGGTATGGCTACACCTTC
CASIPRGGYGYTF
>.|TRBJ1-5|.|TRBV7-8
TGTGCCAGCAGCTCGACTCGACAGTACAATCAGCCCCAGCATTTT
CASSSTRQYNQPQHF
>.|TRBJ1-5|TRBD1|TRBV15
TGTGCCACCAGCAGAGGGGACAGGGGCCTCCTGAGCAATCAGCCCCAGCATTTT
CATSRGDRGLLSNQPQHF
>few|TRBJ1-6|TRBD1|TRBV4-3
TGCGCCAGCAGCCAGGGACAGGGTAATTCACCCCTCCACTTT
CASSQGQGNSPLHF
>.|TRBJ2-7|.|TRBV9
TGTGCCAGCAGCCCACGCAATGTGGAGGGTACCTACGAGCAGTACTTC
CASSPRNVEGTYEQYF
>.|TRBJ1-4|TRBD1|TRBV4-1
TGCGCCAGCAGCCAACGGGACAGGGGCCGCTCTAGTGAAAAACTGTTTTTT
CASSQRDRGRSSEKLFF
>.|TRBJ1-2|.|TRBV12-3/TRBV12-4
TGTGCCAGCAGTTCGACCCCGGGGTACACCTTC
CASSSTPGYTF
>.|TRBJ2-7|TRBD2|TRBV18
TGTGCCAGCTCCTCGGGAGGGGTCCCCTACGAGCAGTACTTC
CASSSGGVPYEQYF
>.|TRBJ1-3|.|TRBV18
TGTGCCAGCTCACCACAGGGGTCCTCTGGAAACACCATATATTTT
CASSPQGSSGNTIYF
>.|TRBJ1-2|.|TRBV25-1
TGTGCCAGCAGTGAACAGGGGCGAAATGGCTACACCTTC
CASSEQGRNGYTF
>once|TRBJ2-2|.|TRBV13
TGTGCCAGCAGCTATTCGGGAGCGCTTTTATCCGGGGAGCTGTTTTTT
CASSYSGALLSGELFF
>once|TRBJ2-2|TRBD1|TRBV18
TGTGCCAGCTCACCGCAGGGGGCGGCGTACACCGGGGAGCTGTTTTTT
CASSPQGAAYTGELFF
>.|TRBJ2-3|TRBD2|TRBV5-1
TGCGCCAGCAGCTTGTCTAGCGGGGGGGCGGCAGATACGCAGTATTTT
CASSLSSGGAADTQYF
>.|TRBJ2-1|TRBD2|TRBV19
TGTGCCACCGCCCCAGCGGGGGGCTTTCACAATGAGCAGTTCTTC
CATAPAGGFHNEQFF
>.|TRBJ2-4|.|TRBV5-8
TGTGCCAGCAGCTATGGCGGGGAATTGGGAGCCAAAAACATTCAGTACTTC
CASSYGGELGAKNIQYF
>.|TRBJ2-7|TRBD1|TRBV11-2
TGTGCCAGCAGCCCACTTAGTTGGGACAGGGAGTACGAGCAGTACTTC
CASSPLSWDREYEQYF
>.|TRBJ1-2|TRBD1|TRBV27
TGTGCCAGCAGAAGACAGGGGGCCTATGGCTACACCTTC
CASRRQGAYGYTF
>.|TRBJ1-2|TRBD1|TRBV13
TGTGCCAGCAGCCCAACAGGGGACTATGGCTACACCTTC
CASSPTGDYGYTF
>.|TRBJ2-7|.|TRBV6-1
TGTGCCAGCAGTGATACCTACGAGCAGTACTTC
CASSDTYEQYF
>.|TRBJ1-2|.|TRBV19
TGTGCCAGTAGTATAGATGTTCAGTCGTATGGCTACACCTTC
CASSIDVQSYGYTF
>once|TRBJ1-1|.|TRBV7-2
TGTGCCAGCAGCTTAGGAGGGATCCCTGAAGCTTTCTTT
CASSLGGIPEAFF
>.|TRBJ1-1|TRBD1|TRBV7-3
TGTGCCAGCAGTCGCAACCAGGGGGCCCCTGAAGCTTTCTTT
CASSRNQGAPEAFF
>.|TRBJ1-2|TRBD1|TRBV29-1
TGCAGCGCCAGGGACAGGGGTTGGGATGGCTACACCTTC
CSARDRGWDGYTF
>.|TRBJ2-3|.|TRBV15
TGTGCCACCAGCAGAGGGTTCGGGACACAAGACACAGATACGCAGTATTTT
CATSRGFGTQDTDTQYF
>.|TRBJ2-1|TRBD1|TRBV6-6
TGTGCCAGCAGTTACGAGAGACAGGGGAGGCAGTTCTTC
CASSYERQGRQFF
>.|TRBJ2-2|.|TRBV4-2
TGTGCCAGCAGCCAGGACATTGACACCGGGGAGCTGTTTTTT
CASSQDIDTGELFF
>.|TRBJ1-1|TRBD1|TRBV6-5
TGTGCCAGCAGCCAACTGACAGGGGGCGCGAGGGAAGCTTTCTTT
CASSQLTGGAREAFF
>.|TRBJ2-2|.|TRBV3-1/TRBV3-2
TGTGCCAGCAGCCTCCGGGAAGGTGAGCTGTTTTTT
CASSLREGELFF
>.|TRBJ1-1|.|TRBV7-9
TGTGCCAGCAGCTTTTCTACGGGAGAAGCTTTCTTT
CASSFSTGEAFF
>.|TRBJ2-2|.|TRBV5-1
TGCGCCAGCAGCTTGGTAGCGATTGACACCGGGGAGCTGTTTTTT
CASSLVAIDTGELFF
>.|TRBJ2-2|.|TRBV2
TGTGCCAGCAGTGAATCGGTAATCGGGGAGCTGTTTTTT
CASSESVIGELFF
>once|TRBJ1-1|.|TRBV6-2/TRBV6-3
TGTGCCAGCAGCAGACTCACATACATGAACACTGAAGCTTTCTTT
CASSRLTYMNTEAFF
>.|TRBJ2-7|TRBD1|TRBV3-1/TRBV3-2
TGTGCCAGCAGCTTCCGTAAGGGGACAGGGGGCTACGAGCAGTACTTC
CASSFRKGTGGYEQYF